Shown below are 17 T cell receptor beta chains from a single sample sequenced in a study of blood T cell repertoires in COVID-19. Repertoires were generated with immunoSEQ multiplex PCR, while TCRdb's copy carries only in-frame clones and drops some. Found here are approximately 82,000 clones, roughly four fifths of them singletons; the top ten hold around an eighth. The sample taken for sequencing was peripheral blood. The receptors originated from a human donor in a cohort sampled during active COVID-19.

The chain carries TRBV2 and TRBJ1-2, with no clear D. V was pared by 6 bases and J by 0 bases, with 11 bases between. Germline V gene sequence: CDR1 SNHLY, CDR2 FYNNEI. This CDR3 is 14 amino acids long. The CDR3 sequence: CASRAPLSNYGYTF. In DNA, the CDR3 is TGTGCCAGCAGGGCCCCGTTGTCTAACTATGGCTACACCTTC.

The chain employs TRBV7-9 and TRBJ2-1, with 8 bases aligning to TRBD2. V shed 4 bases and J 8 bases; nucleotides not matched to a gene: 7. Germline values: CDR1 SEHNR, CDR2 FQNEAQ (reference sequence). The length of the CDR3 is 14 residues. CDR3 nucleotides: TGTGCCAGCAGCTCGGGACTAGGGCTGCATGAGCAGTTCTTC. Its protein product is CASSSGLGLHEQFF.

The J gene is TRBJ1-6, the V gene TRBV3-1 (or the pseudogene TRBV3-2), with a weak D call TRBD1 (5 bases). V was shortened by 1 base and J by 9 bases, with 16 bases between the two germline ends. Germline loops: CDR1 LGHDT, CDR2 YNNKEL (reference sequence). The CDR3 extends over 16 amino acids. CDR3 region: CASSQGLGDFSSPLHF. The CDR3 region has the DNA TGTGCCAGCAGCCAAGGGTTAGGGGATTTTAGTTCACCCCTCCACTTT.

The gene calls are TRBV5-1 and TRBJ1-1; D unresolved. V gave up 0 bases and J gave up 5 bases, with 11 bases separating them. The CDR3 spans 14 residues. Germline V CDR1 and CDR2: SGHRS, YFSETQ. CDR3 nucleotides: TGCGCCAGCAGCTTGGCTCTGGGCAGGACTGAAGCTTTCTTT. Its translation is CASSLALGRTEAFF. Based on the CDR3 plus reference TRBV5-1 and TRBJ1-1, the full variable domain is KAGVTQTPRYLIKTRGQQVTLSCSPISGHRSVSWYQQTPGQGLQFLFEYFSETQRNKGNFPGRFSGRQFSNSRSEMNVSTLELGDSALYLCASSLALGRTEAFFGQGTRLTVV.

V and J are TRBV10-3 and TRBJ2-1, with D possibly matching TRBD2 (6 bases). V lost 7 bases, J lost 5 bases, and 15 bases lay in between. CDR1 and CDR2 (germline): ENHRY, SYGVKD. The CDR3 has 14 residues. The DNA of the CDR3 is TGTGCCATCATGGGTGGTAGCGGCAACAATGAGCAGTTCTTC. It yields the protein CAIMGGSGNNEQFF.

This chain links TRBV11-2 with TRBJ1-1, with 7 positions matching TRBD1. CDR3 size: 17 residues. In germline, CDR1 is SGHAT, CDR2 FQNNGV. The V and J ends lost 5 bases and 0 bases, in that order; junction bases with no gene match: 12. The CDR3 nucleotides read TGTGCCAGCAGCCCGGGACAGACTGTGGCTATGAACACTGAAGCTTTCTTT. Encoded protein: CASSPGQTVAMNTEAFF.

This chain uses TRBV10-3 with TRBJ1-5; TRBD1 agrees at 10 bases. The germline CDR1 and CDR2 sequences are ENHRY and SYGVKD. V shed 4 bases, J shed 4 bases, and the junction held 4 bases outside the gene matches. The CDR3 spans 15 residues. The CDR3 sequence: CAISGGQGRNQPQHF. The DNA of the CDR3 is TGTGCCATCAGTGGGGGACAGGGGAGAAATCAGCCCCAGCATTTT.

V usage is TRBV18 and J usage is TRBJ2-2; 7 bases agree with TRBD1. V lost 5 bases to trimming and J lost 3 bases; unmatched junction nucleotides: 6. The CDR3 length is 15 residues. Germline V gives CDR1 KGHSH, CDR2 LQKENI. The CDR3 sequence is CASSKGASDTGELFF. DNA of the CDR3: TGTGCCAGCTCAAAGGGGGCCTCGGACACCGGGGAGCTGTTTTTT.

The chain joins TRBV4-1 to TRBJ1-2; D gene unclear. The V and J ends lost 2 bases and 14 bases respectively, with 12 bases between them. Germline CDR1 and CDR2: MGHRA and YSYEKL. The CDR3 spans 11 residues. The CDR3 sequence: CASSQNGLRTF. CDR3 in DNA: TGCGCCAGCAGCCAAAATGGGCTCCGGACCTTC.

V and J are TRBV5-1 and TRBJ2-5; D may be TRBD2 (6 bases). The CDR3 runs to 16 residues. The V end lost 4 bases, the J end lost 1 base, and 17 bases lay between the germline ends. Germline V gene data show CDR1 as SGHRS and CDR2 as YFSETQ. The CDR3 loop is CASSGRPGGAQETQYF. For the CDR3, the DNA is TGCGCCAGCAGCGGGCGCCCTGGCGGGGCCCAAGAGACCCAGTACTTC.

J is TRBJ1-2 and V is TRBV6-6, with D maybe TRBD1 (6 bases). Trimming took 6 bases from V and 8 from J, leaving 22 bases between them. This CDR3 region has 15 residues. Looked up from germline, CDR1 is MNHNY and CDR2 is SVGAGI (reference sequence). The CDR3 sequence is CASRGLRTAYNGYTF. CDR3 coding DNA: TGTGCCAGCAGAGGACTTAGGACAGCCTACAACGGCTACACCTTC.

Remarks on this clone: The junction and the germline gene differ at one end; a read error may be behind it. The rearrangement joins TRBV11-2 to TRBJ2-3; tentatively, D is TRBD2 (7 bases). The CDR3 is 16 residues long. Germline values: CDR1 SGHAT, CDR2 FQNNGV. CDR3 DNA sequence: TGTGCCAGCCGCTTTCTTAAGACGGGGGGCGGAGATACGCAGTATTTT. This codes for CASRFLKTGGGDTQYF.

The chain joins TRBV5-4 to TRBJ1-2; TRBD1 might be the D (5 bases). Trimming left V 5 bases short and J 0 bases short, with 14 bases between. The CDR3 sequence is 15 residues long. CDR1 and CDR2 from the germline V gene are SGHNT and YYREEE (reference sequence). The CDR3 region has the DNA TGTGCCAGCAGTACCTCAGGAGGGGCTAACTATGGCTACACCTTC. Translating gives CASSTSGGANYGYTF.

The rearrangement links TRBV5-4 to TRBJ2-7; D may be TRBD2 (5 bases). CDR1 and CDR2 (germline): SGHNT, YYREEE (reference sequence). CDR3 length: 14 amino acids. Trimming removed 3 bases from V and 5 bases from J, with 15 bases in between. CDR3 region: CASSSRAYSNEQYF. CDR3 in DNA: TGTGCCAGCAGCTCGAGGGCCTATTCCAACGAGCAGTACTTC.

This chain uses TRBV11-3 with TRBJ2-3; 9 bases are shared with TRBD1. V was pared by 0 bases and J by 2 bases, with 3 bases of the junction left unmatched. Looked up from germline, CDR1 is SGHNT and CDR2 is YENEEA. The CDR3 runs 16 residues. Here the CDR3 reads CASSLDGQGTTDTQYF. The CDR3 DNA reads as TGTGCCAGCAGCTTAGATGGACAGGGGACCACAGATACGCAGTATTTT.

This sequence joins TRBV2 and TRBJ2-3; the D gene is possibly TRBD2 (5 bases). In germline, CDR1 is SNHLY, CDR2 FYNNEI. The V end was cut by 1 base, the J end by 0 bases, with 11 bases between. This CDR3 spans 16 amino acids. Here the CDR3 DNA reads TGTGCCAGCAGTGAAGGGACGGGATTTAGCACAGATACGCAGTATTTT. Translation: CASSEGTGFSTDTQYF.

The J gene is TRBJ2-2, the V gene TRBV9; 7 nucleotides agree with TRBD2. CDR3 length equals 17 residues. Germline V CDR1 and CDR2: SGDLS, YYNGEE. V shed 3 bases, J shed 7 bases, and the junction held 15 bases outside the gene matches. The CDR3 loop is CASSGPSLGGLSGELFF. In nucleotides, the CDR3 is TGTGCCAGCAGCGGACCGTCATTGGGAGGGTTGAGCGGGGAGCTGTTTTTT.